The rows below give T cell receptor beta chains drawn from one sample of a study of shared clonotypes between healthy human individuals. Here immunoSEQ multiplex PCR was the method, and the copy in TCRdb shows in-frame clones only, minus some. This sample has 500,000 to 700,000 clones, with approximately 95% found just once. The sequenced material came from naive CD8+ T cells sorted from blood. The receptor set was obtained from a woman in her 30s in good health. The CDR3 runs from the conserved cysteine through the conserved F or W. A D gene is named only where the DNA matches it firmly.

V gene,J gene,D gene,CDR3 DNA,CDR3 protein
TRBV11-2,TRBJ1-4,.,TGTGCCAGCAGCTTAGAGGCCCGCGGAGAGGAAAAACTGTTTTTT,CASSLEARGEEKLFF
TRBV27,TRBJ2-7,TRBD1,TGTGCCAGCAGTTTATTATCGGGACAGGGCCCCTACGAGCAGTACTTC,CASSLLSGQGPYEQYF
TRBV28,TRBJ2-1,TRBD2,TGTGCCATCACTAGCGGGAGTTCCTACAATGAGCAGTTCTTC,CAITSGSSYNEQFF
TRBV5-4,TRBJ2-3,TRBD1,TGTGCCAGCAGCTTGCGTGGACAGGCCACAGATACGCAGTATTTT,CASSLRGQATDTQYF
TRBV5-1,TRBJ1-4,.,TGCGCCAGCAGCTTGGAACTTGAAAAACTGTTTTTT,CASSLELEKLFF
TRBV28,TRBJ2-7,TRBD1,TGTGCCAGCAGTTCAACTATCAGACAGGGGATGGATGAGCAGTACTTC,CASSSTIRQGMDEQYF
TRBV6-6,TRBJ1-5,TRBD1,TGTGCCAGCAGTTACGTGACAGGGGGCAATCAGCCCCAGCATTTT,CASSYVTGGNQPQHF
TRBV10-3,TRBJ2-7,.,TGTGCCATCAGTGAGGGATACGAGCAGTACTTC,CAISEGYEQYF
TRBV15,TRBJ2-5,.,TGTGCCACCAGCAGGGCTCAAGAGACCCAGTACTTC,CATSRAQETQYF
TRBV2,TRBJ1-2,TRBD1,TGTGCCAGCAGTGAATGGACAGGGGAAGGCTACACCTTC,CASSEWTGEGYTF
TRBV29-1,TRBJ2-3,.,TGCAGCGTGGACGGGACACTCCATGGACGATCTTCGGATACGCAGTATTTT,CSVDGTLHGRSSDTQYF
TRBV7-9,TRBJ1-1,.,TGTGCCAGCAGCTTCTTTAGCAGGGAAGGGACTGAAGCTTTCTTT,CASSFFSREGTEAFF
TRBV6-6,TRBJ2-7,.,TGTGCCAGCAGTTACTCAGAAGGGTACGAGCAGTACTTC,CASSYSEGYEQYF
TRBV12-5,TRBJ1-2,TRBD1,TGTGCTAGTGGTCAGGGACAGGGACCTCCCCGGGATGGCTACACCTTC,CASGQGQGPPRDGYTF
TRBV2,TRBJ2-2,TRBD2,TGTGCCAGCAGGGGCAGGGATTCTAGCGGGGACACCGGGGAGCTGTTTTTT,CASRGRDSSGDTGELFF
TRBV9,TRBJ2-2,.,TGTGCCAGCAGCGTAGTTGCCGGGGAGCTGTTTTTT,CASSVVAGELFF
TRBV20-1,TRBJ2-2,.,TGCAGTGCCCCATGGCTGTTTTTT,CSAPWLFF
TRBV10-2,TRBJ2-7,.,TGCGCCAGTAGTCAAGTAGCGGAGTCCTACGAGCAGTACTTC,CASSQVAESYEQYF
TRBV7-9,TRBJ2-1,TRBD2,TGTGCCAGCAGCTCGGGACTAGCGGGGTATGAGCAGTTCTTC,CASSSGLAGYEQFF
TRBV4-1,TRBJ2-4,TRBD1,TGCGCCAGCAGCCCGATGACAGGGGGTTACGACATTCAGTACTTC,CASSPMTGGYDIQYF
TRBV13,TRBJ2-5,TRBD2,TGTGCCAGCAGCCCCAGCGGGAGAGGATCAGAGACCCAGTACTTC,CASSPSGRGSETQYF
TRBV7-6,TRBJ2-7,.,TGTGCCAGCGGAGGGGCGGTACCCTACGAGCAGTACTTC,CASGGAVPYEQYF